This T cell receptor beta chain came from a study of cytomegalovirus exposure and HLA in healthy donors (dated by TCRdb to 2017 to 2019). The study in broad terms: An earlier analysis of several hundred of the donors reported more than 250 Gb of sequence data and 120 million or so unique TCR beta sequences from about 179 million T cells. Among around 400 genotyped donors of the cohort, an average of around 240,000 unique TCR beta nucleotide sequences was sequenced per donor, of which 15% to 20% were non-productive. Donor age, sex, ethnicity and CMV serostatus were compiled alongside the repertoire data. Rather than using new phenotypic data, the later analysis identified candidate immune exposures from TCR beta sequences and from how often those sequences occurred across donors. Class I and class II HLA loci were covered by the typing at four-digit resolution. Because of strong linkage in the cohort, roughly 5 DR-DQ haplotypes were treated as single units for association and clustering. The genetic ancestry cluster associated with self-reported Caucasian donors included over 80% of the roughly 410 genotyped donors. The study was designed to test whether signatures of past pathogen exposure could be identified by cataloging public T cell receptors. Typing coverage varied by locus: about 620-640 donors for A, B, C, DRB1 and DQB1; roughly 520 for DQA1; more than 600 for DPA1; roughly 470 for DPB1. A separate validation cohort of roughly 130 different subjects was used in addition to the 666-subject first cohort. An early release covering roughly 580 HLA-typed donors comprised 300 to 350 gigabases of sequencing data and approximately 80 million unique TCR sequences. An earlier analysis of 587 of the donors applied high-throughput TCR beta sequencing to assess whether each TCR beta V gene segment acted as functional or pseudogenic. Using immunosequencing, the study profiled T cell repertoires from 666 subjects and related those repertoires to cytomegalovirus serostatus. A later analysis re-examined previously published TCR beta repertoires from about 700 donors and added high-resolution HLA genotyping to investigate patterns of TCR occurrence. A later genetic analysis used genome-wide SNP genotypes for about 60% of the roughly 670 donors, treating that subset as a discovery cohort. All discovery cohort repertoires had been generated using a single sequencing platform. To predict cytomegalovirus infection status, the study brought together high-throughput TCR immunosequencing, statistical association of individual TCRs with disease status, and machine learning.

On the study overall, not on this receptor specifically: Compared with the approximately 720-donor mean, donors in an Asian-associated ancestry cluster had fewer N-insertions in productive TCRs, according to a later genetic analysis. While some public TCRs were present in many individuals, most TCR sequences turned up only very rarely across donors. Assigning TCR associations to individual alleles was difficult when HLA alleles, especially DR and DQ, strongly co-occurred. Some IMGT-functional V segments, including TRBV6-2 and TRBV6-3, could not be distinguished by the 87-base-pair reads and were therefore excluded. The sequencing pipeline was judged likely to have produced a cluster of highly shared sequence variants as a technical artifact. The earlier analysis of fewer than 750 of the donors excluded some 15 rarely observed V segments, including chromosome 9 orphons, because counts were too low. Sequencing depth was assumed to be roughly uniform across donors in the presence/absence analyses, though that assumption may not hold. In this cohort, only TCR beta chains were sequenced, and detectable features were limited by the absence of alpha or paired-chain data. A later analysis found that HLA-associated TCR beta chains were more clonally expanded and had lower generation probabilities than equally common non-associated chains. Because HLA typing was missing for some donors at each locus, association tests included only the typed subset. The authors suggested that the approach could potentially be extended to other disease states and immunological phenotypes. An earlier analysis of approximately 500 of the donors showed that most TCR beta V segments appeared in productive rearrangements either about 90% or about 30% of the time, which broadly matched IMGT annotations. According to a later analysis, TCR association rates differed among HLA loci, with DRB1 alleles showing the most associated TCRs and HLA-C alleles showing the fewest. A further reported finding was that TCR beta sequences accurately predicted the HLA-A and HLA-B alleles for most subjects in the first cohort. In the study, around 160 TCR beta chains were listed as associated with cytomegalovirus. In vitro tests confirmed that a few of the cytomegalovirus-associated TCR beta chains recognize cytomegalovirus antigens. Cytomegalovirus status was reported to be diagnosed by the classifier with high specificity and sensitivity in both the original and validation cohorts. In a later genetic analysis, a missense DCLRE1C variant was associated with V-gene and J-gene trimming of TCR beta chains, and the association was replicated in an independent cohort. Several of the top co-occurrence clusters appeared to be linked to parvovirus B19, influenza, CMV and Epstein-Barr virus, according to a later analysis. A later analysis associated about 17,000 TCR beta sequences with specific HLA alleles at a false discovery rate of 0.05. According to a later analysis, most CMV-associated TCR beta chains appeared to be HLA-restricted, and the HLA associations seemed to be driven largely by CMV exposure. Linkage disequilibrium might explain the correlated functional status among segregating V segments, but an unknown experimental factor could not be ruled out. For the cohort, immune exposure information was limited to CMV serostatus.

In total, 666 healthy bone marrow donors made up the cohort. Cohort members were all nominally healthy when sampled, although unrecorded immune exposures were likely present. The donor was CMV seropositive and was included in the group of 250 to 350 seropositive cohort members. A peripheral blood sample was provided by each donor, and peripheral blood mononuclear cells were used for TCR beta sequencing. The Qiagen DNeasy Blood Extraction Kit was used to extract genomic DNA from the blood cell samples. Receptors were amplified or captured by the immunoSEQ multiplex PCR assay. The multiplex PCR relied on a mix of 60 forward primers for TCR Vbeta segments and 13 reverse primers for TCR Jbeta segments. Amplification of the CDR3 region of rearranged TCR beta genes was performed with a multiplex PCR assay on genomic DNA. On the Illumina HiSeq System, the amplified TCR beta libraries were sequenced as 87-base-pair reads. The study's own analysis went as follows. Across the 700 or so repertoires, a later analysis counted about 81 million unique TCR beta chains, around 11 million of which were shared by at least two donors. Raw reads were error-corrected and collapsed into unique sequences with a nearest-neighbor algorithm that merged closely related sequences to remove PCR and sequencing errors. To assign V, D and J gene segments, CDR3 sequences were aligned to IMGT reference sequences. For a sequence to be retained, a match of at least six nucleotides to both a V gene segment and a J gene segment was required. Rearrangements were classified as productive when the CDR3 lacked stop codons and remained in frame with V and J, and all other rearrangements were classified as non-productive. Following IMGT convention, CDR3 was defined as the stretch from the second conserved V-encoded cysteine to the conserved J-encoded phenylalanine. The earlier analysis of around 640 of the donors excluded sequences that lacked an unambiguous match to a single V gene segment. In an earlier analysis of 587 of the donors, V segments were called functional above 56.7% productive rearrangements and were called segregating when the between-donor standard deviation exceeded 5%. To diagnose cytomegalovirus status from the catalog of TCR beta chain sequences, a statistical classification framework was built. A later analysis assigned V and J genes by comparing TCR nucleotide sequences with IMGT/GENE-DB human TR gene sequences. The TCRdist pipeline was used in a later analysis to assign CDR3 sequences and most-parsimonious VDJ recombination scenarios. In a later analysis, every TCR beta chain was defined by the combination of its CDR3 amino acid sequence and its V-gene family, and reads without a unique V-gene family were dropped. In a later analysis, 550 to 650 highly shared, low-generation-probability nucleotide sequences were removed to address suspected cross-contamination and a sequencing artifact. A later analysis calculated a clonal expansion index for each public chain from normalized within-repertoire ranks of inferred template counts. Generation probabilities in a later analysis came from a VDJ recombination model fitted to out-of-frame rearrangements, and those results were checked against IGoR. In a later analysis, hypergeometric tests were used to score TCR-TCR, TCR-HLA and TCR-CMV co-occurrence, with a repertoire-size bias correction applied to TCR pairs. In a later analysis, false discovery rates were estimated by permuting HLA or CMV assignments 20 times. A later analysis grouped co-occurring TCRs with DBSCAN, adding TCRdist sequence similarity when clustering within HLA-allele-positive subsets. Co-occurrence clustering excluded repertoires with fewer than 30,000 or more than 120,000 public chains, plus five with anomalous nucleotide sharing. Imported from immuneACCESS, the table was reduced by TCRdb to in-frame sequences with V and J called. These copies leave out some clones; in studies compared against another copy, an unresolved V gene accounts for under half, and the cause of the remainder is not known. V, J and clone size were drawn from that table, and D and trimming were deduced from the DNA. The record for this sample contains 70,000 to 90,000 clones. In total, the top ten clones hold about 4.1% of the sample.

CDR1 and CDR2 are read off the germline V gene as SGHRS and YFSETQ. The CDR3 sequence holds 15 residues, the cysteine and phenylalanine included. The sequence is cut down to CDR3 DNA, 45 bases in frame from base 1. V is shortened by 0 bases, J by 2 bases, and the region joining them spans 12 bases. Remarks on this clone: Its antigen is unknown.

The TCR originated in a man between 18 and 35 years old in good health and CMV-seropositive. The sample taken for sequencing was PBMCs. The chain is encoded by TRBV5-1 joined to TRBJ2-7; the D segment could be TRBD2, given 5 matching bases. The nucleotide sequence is TGCGCCAGCAGCTTGGCCTCCTCACTAGCCTACGAGCAGTACTTC. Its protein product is CASSLASSLAYEQYF.